What follows describes a single TCR delta chain. The antigen it recognizes is unknown. Per-nucleotide qualities are absent, and no much larger clonotype sits a single base away. Thymic samples were depleted of alphabeta T cells, then CD3+ TCRVdelta1+ TCRVdelta2- thymocytes were FACS-sorted. A purity of roughly 97% to 99.6% was achieved for sorted Vdelta1+ thymocytes. The thymic specimens were obtained from 7 or 8 paediatric patients, aged about 5 days to 15 months, who were having corrective cardiac surgery. Thymic tissue was dispersed, and mononuclear cells were isolated on a Histopaque-1077 density gradient. For staining, the antibodies used were anti-TCRVdelta1 clone TS8.2, anti-TCRVdelta2 clone B6, anti-CD3 clone HIT3a and anti-TCRalphabeta clone IP26. Looking up the germline V gene yields CDR1 TSWWSYY and CDR2 QGS. Spanning cysteine to phenylalanine, the CDR3 consists of 19 amino acids. Only CDR3 DNA is held: 57 bases, read in frame from base 1. Between the V and J ends, shortened by 0 bases and 3 bases respectively, the junction contains 23 bases.

These data belong to a study of Vδ1+ human thymocytes (dated by TCRdb to 2016 to 2018). For context, the study as a whole: mRNA-level TRG and TRD CDR3 repertoires of highly purified Vdelta1+ thymocytes from young children were characterised as a data resource. Validation of the multiplex-based CDR3 amplicon strategy against 5'RACE-based CDR3 amplicon generation methods had been performed previously. What the research found in general, with its limitations: Numerous TRG clonotypes were shared among donors (up to about 7x10^3), while TRD repertoires were essentially private (a maximum of about 120 shared). The use of highly purified populations and single-cell validation was advised by the authors, since misinterpretation of bulk repertoire data could be caused by unexpected Vdelta2 sequences. Unlike the oligoclonal repertoires in peripheral blood, the thymic TRG and TRD repertoires appeared highly polyclonal, with Gaussian CDR3 length distributions. Although sort purity was high, about 22% of thymic TRD sequences were Vdelta2 (with a few Vdelta3), in contrast to the peripheral blood Vdelta1+ controls. Donors did not cluster by age or sex, so the analyses were not stratified by age or sex.

RNA extraction was carried out with the RNeasy mini kit, and reverse transcription was then done using Superscript III. Multiplex PCR was used to generate CDR3 amplicons, with pooled V-gene forward primers and a constant-region reverse primer carrying Illumina adaptor overhangs. After gel purification, amplicons were indexed with Nextera index primers over approximately 8 extra PCR cycles and were then purified with AMPure XP beads. The libraries were sequenced on an Illumina MiSeq using paired-end 250 bp reads, dual indexing and an approximately 18% PhiX spike-in. In the paper's pipeline: FastQC was used to quality check the reads, while ea-utils fastq-join merged the TRG read pairs. IMGT/HighV-QUEST was used to annotate sequences, retaining only productive sequences with an unambiguous V-gene assignment, and each clonotype was defined by an identical CDR3 sequence. For downstream analysis, VDJtools 1.1.1, tcR 2.2.3, Treemap and vegan Shannon diversity in R 3.4.4 were used. Clonotypes were called again by TCRdb from the public reads via CATT, and duplicate nucleotide sequences were then merged into one entry. TCRdb assigned the V and J calls; the authors' analysis was not used. This sample is represented by tens of thousands of delta-chain clones; around a sixth of them were singletons. The ten most abundant clones make up roughly 0.5% of the sample.

The sequence was obtained from a boy in the first two years of life who had congenital heart surgery. The sequence joins TRDV1 to TRDJ1; the D gene is perhaps TRDD3, from 5 matching bases. Specimen: Vdelta1+ gamma-delta thymocytes from the thymus. What the cell subset or site label conveys for this sample: FACS-sorted CD3+ TCRalphabeta- TCRVdelta1+ TCRVdelta2- thymocytes. The CDR3 region has the sequence CALGELPGTLGLNPDKLIF. DNA sequence: TGTGCTCTTGGGGAACTTCCGGGCACTCTGGGATTAAACCCCGATAAACTCATCTTT.